Presented here are 17 T cell receptor beta chains from one specimen sequenced in a study of OX40 agonist ivuxolimab in advanced cancers. Assay: immunoSEQ multiplex PCR; the TCRdb copy retains only in-frame clones and omits some. In the table there are tens of thousands of clones, around 89% of which are singletons. The sequenced sample was CD4+ or CD8+ T cells sorted from blood, obtained in a trial of the OX40 agonist ivuxolimab. These receptor sequences come from an adult with an advanced solid tumor such as melanoma, head and neck, liver or kidney cancer.

This chain links TRBV19 with TRBJ2-2; D unresolved. The CDR3 spans 18 residues. Deletions cut 7 bases from V and 1 base from J, with 22 bases between. Per germline, CDR1 LNHDA and CDR2 SQIVND (reference sequence). The CDR3 reads CASTALKYGQVNTGELFF. For the CDR3, the DNA is TGTGCCAGTACCGCATTAAAGTACGGGCAGGTGAACACCGGGGAGCTGTTTTTT.

J is TRBJ2-1 and V is TRBV30; 10 bases are shared with TRBD2. After removal of 2 bases from V and 3 bases from J, the junction contained 4 bases not matched to a gene. This CDR3 comprises 15 residues. CDR1 and CDR2 from the germline V gene are GTSNPN and SVGIG (reference sequence). In DNA form, the CDR3 reads TGTGCCTGGAGTCCTAGCGGGAGCTACTACAATGAGCAGTTCTTC. This translates into CAWSPSGSYYNEQFF.

This chain joins TRBV6-5 and TRBJ2-1; D uncertain. The germline CDR1 and CDR2 sequences are MNHEY and SVGAGI. CDR3 size: 14 residues. V was trimmed by 0 bases and J by 9 bases, leaving 12 bases between them. CDR3 nucleotide sequence: TGTGCCAGCAGTTACTCTGGATCACGCTTTGAGCAGTTCTTC. It encodes CASSYSGSRFEQFF.

J is TRBJ2-2 and V is TRBV7-2; D is ambiguous. V lost 4 bases, J lost 3 bases, and 6 bases lay in between. The CDR3 loop spans 13 amino acids. CDR1 and CDR2 (germline): SGHTA, FQGNSA. CDR3 sequence (DNA): TGTGCCAGCAGCTACTTCTACACCGGGGAGCTGTTTTTT. It codes for CASSYFYTGELFF.

V and J are TRBV6-6 and TRBJ2-1; possibly TRBD2 for D (6 bases). The length of the CDR3 is 12 residues. V gave up 6 bases and J gave up 13 bases, with 16 bases separating them. Germline CDR1 MNHNY, CDR2 SVGAGI (reference sequence). The CDR3 here is CASRALAHAQFF. The CDR3 nucleotides read TGTGCCAGCAGAGCACTAGCACATGCCCAGTTCTTC.

The chain has TRBV9 and TRBJ2-1; 8 bases fit TRBD2. The CDR3 spans 14 residues. V lost 2 bases to trimming and J lost 5 bases; unmatched junction nucleotides: 3. Germline-derived CDR1 and CDR2 are SGDLS and YYNGEE. The CDR3 nucleotides read TGTGCCAGCAGCGTTAGCGGGACGAACAATGAGCAGTTCTTC. It specifies CASSVSGTNNEQFF.

This CDR3 is CATSSIEGHNEQFF. CDR3 in DNA: TGTGCCACCAGCAGTATCGAGGGCCACAATGAGCAGTTCTTC. J is TRBJ2-1 and V is TRBV15; possibly TRBD2 for D (5 bases). V was shortened by 3 bases and J by 5 bases, with 11 bases between the two germline ends. CDR1 and CDR2 from the germline V gene are LNHNV and YYDKDF (reference sequence). The CDR3 is 14 residues long. Drawing the rest from reference TRBV15 and TRBJ2-1, the complete variable domain is DAMVIQNPRYQVTQFGKPVTLSCSQTLNHNVMYWYQQKSSQAPKLLFHYYDKDFNNEADTPDNFQSRRPNTSFCFLDIRSPGLGDTAMYLCATSSIEGHNEQFFGPGTRLTVL.

V gene TRBV7-9 combines with J gene TRBJ2-5; D may be TRBD1 (7 bases). CDR3 size: 16 residues. Trimming cost V 5 bases and J 5 bases, with 21 bases left between them. The germline CDR1 and CDR2 sequences are SEHNR and FQNEAQ (reference sequence). The CDR3 DNA sequence: TGTGCCAGCAGCCCCCGCGGAGGGGGCACTTCGGAGACCCAGTACTTC. Amino acids: CASSPRGGGTSETQYF.

This clone has only one observation. The chain uses TRBV5-8 and TRBJ1-5, with TRBD1 matching over 7 bases. V was pared by 4 bases and J by 1 base, with 8 bases of the junction left unmatched. The CDR3 loop spans 16 amino acids. In germline, CDR1 is SGHTS, CDR2 YDEGEE. The CDR3 protein is CASSPTGAKSNQPQHF. The CDR3 nucleotides are TGTGCCAGCAGCCCCACAGGGGCAAAAAGCAATCAGCCCCAGCATTTT.

This sequence joins TRBV18 and TRBJ2-1; perhaps TRBD2 as D (6 bases). The CDR3 is 15 amino acids. CDR1 and CDR2 from the germline V gene are KGHSH and LQKENI. V was cut by 0 bases and J by 6 bases, with 12 bases left in between. This chain's CDR3 is CASSPPFNGGNEQFF. The CDR3 nucleotides read TGTGCCAGCTCACCACCCTTTAACGGGGGCAATGAGCAGTTCTTC. The variable domain in full, with the rest retrieved from reference TRBV18 and TRBJ2-1, is NAGVMQNPRHLVRRRGQEARLRCSPMKGHSHVYWYRQLPEEGLKFMVYLQKENIIDESGMPKERFSAEFPKEGPSILRIQQVVRGDSAAYFCASSPPFNGGNEQFFGPGTRLTVL.

This clone was counted between two and nine times. V is TRBV18 and J is TRBJ1-1; D unresolved. CDR3 length: 13 amino acids. The germline CDR1 and CDR2 sequences are KGHSH and LQKENI. The V and J ends lost 2 bases and 2 bases respectively, with 6 bases between them. CDR3 DNA: TGTGCCAGCTCACCAGAGTCCAACACTGAAGCTTTCTTT. Protein: CASSPESNTEAFF.

This chain links TRBV10-3 with TRBJ2-3, with TRBD1 matching over 7 bases. This CDR3 is built from 17 residues. Germline V lookup: CDR1 ENHRY, CDR2 SYGVKD. V was clipped by 3 bases and J by 0 bases; unmatched bases: 9. The CDR3 protein is CAISDSQGTASTDTQYF. As DNA, the CDR3 is TGTGCCATCAGTGATTCACAGGGGACAGCTAGCACAGATACGCAGTATTTT.

The rearrangement links TRBV6-6 to TRBJ2-5; D unresolved. Germline CDR1 and CDR2: MNHNY and SVGAGI (reference sequence). The CDR3 totals 12 residues. V lost 0 bases, J lost 3 bases, and 2 bases lay in between. The CDR3 reads CASSYSKETQYF. CDR3 sequence (DNA): TGTGCCAGCAGTTACTCGAAAGAGACCCAGTACTTC.

The sample holds one count of this clone. The chain links TRBV6-6 to TRBJ2-3; TRBD2 matches at 9 bases. There are 16 residues in the CDR3. Germline V lookup: CDR1 MNHNY, CDR2 SVGAGI (reference sequence). Losses at the gene ends were 0 bases for V and 2 bases for J; bases not matched to a gene: 3. CDR3 sequence: CASSYSTSGITDTQYF. DNA for the CDR3: TGTGCCAGCAGTTACTCGACTAGCGGAATCACAGATACGCAGTATTTT.

This rearrangement joins TRBV6-5 to TRBJ2-5; weak D call: TRBD2 (5 bases). This CDR3 has 15 amino acids. V lost 4 bases and J 3 bases, leaving 15 bases between the germline ends. Germline V CDR1 and CDR2: MNHEY, SVGAGI. The DNA of the CDR3 is TGTGCCAGCAGTTCCCTCAGTATGGGAGAAGAGACCCAGTACTTC. Amino acids: CASSSLSMGEETQYF.

The chain has TRBV7-7 and TRBJ2-1, with TRBD2 matching 8 bases. CDR3 length equals 14 residues. Germline assignment: CDR1 SSHAT and CDR2 FNYEAQ (reference sequence). Germline trimming cut 2 bases from V and 8 bases from J; bases unmatched to any gene: 5. The CDR3 region has the DNA TGTGCCAGCAGCTTAAACCTCGGGGGGGATGAGCAGTTCTTC. Its protein product is CASSLNLGGDEQFF.

CDR3 coding DNA: TGTGCCAGCAGCCGGGGGATGAACACTGAAGCTTTCTTT. Translation gives CASSRGMNTEAFF. The V gene is TRBV11-3, the J gene TRBJ1-1; TRBD1 might be the D (5 bases). Germline V gives CDR1 SGHNT, CDR2 YENEEA. The V gene lost 5 bases and the J gene lost 0 bases, with 7 bases spanning the gap. This CDR3 is 13 amino acids long.